The 7 T cell receptor beta chains below all came from one sample that was sequenced in a study of cytomegalovirus exposure and HLA in healthy donors. 60 Vbeta and 13 Jbeta primers were used in PCR. Only in-frame clones appear in the TCRdb table, and some are missing; sequencing was by immunoSEQ multiplex PCR. Altogether about 110,000 clones are present, roughly 80% being singletons, with the ten largest covering around 6.6%. The source material was PBMCs. These receptors all come from a man in his thirties or forties in good health and CMV-seropositive.

The V and J genes are TRBV19 and TRBJ2-7; TRBD1 agrees at 10 bases. In germline, CDR1 is LNHDA, CDR2 SQIVND (reference sequence). Trimming at V came to 0 bases and at J to 4 bases, leaving 3 bases not matched to a gene. CDR3 size: 15 residues. The CDR3 DNA follows: TGTGCCAGTAGTATAGAAGGGACAGGGGCGTACGAGCAGTACTTC. Amino acids: CASSIEGTGAYEQYF.

V is TRBV7-9 and J is TRBJ2-2; TRBD1 matches 8 bases. CDR3 length: 15 amino acids. V lost 5 bases, J lost 4 bases, and 6 bases stayed unmatched. CDR1 is SEHNR and CDR2 is FQNEAQ in the germline V gene (reference sequence). The CDR3 region is CASSQTGAVTGELFF. CDR3 coding DNA: TGTGCCAGCAGCCAGACAGGGGCTGTCACCGGGGAGCTGTTTTTT.

This chain joins TRBV10-3 and TRBJ2-2, with D possibly matching TRBD2 (6 bases). V lost 11 bases and J 1 base, leaving 11 bases between the germline ends. The CDR3 loop spans 13 amino acids. In germline, CDR1 is ENHRY, CDR2 SYGVKD. The CDR3 reads CALGEENTGELFF. CDR3 sequence (DNA): TGTGCCCTCGGGGAGGAGAACACCGGGGAGCTGTTTTTT.

This clone appeared once. CDR3 loop: CASSQPPSGSGELFF. Written as DNA, the CDR3 is TGTGCCAGCAGCCAACCCCCTAGCGGTAGCGGGGAGCTGTTTTTT. The chain carries TRBV4-2 and TRBJ2-2, with TRBD2 matching over 7 bases. Trimming removed 2 bases from V and 7 bases from J; junction bases left unmatched: 7. This CDR3 is 15 amino acids long. Germline CDR1 is LGHNA and CDR2 is YNFKEQ.

The chain carries TRBV4-1 and TRBJ2-5, with D unclear. The J call is uncertain, as TRBJ2-7 better fits the DNA end. The germline V gene encodes CDR1 MGHRA and CDR2 YSYEKL. The CDR3 runs to 12 residues. The DNA of the CDR3 is TGCGCCAGCAGCCAAGCCCTGGGCGAGCAGTACTTC. This encodes CASSQALGEQYF.

V gene TRBV25-1 combines with J gene TRBJ2-1; a weak D match, TRBD1 (6 bases). Trimming cost V 3 bases and J 0 bases, with 12 bases left between them. This CDR3 has 16 residues. Per germline, CDR1 MGHDK and CDR2 SYGVNS. The CDR3 here is CASSESGTTSYNEQFF. CDR3 coding DNA: TGTGCCAGCAGTGAGTCCGGGACAACCTCCTACAATGAGCAGTTCTTC.

This chain joins TRBV6-4 and TRBJ2-3, with D possibly matching TRBD2 (5 bases). Trimming left V 2 bases short and J 3 bases short, with 12 bases between. CDR1 MRHNA and CDR2 SNTAGT come from the germline V gene. This CDR3 has 15 residues. The CDR3 DNA reads as TGTGCCAGCAGTGACCGGGGTCAGCCGACAGATACGCAGTATTTT. Translated: CASSDRGQPTDTQYF.